This T cell receptor beta chain was recovered during a study of T cell responses to AZD1222 COVID-19 vaccine. Looked up from germline, CDR1 is MNHNY and CDR2 is SVGAGI (reference sequence). This CDR3 has 14 residues. Deletions cut 7 bases from V and 3 bases from J, with 16 bases between. Generated by immunoSEQ multiplex PCR, the TCRdb table keeps only in-frame clones and is missing some. This table holds about 110,000 clones, about nine tenths found once. This sample comprised peripheral blood, obtained on day 0 of AZD1222 vaccination. This chain connects TRBV6-6 to TRBJ2-7, with D maybe TRBD1 (6 bases). The receptor comes from an adult in good health. CDR3 nucleotides: TGTGCCAGCACTACCGCCAGGGACAACTACGAGCAGTACTTC. Its protein is CASTTARDNYEQYF.